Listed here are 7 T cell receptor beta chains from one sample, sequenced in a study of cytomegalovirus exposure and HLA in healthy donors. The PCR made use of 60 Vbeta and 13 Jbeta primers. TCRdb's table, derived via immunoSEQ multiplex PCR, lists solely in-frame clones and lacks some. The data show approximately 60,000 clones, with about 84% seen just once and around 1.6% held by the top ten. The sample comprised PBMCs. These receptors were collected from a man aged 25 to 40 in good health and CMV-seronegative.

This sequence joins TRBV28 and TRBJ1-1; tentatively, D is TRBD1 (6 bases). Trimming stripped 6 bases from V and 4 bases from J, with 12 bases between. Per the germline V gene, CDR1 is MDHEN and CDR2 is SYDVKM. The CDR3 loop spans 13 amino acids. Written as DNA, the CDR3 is TGTGCCAGCAGCGGGGGGCTGGCCACTGAAGCTTTCTTT. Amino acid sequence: CASSGGLATEAFF.

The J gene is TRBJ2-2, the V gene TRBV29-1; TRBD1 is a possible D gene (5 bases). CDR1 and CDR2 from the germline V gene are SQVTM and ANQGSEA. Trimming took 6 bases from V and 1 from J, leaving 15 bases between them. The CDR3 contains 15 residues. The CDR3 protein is CSVWGTAQNTGELFF. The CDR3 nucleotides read TGCAGCGTATGGGGCACAGCACAGAACACCGGGGAGCTGTTTTTT.

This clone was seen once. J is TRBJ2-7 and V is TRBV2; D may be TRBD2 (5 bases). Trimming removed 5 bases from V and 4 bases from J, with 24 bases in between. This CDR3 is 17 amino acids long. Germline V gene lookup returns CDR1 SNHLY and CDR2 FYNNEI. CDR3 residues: CASSPLLRVEEKYEQYF. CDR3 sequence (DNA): TGTGCCAGCAGTCCTCTCCTCCGGGTGGAGGAAAAATACGAGCAGTACTTC.

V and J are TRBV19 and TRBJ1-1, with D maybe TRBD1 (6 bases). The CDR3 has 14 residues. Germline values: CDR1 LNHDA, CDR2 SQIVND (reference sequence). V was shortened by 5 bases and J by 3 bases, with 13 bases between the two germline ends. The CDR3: CASSGGAGDTEAFF. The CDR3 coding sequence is TGTGCCAGTAGTGGGGGGGCCGGCGACACTGAAGCTTTCTTT.

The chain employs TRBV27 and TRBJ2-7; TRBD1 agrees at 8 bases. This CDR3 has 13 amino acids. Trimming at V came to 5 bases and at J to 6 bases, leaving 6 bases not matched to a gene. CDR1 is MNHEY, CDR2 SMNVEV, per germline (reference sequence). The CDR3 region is CASSPQGAGEQYF. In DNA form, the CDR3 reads TGTGCCAGCAGTCCTCAGGGGGCTGGCGAGCAGTACTTC.

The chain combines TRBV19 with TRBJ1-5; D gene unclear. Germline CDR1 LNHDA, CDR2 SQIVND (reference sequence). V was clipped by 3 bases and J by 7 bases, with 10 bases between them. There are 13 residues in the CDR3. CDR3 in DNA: TGTGCCAGTAGTATGGCAGGTGAACAGCCCCAGCATTTT. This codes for CASSMAGEQPQHF.

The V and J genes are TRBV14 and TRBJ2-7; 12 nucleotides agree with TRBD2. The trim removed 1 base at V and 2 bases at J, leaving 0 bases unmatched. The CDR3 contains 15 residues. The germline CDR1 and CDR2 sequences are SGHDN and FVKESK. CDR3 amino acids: CASSQGLAGAYEQYF. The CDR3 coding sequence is TGTGCCAGCAGCCAAGGACTAGCGGGGGCCTACGAGCAGTACTTC.